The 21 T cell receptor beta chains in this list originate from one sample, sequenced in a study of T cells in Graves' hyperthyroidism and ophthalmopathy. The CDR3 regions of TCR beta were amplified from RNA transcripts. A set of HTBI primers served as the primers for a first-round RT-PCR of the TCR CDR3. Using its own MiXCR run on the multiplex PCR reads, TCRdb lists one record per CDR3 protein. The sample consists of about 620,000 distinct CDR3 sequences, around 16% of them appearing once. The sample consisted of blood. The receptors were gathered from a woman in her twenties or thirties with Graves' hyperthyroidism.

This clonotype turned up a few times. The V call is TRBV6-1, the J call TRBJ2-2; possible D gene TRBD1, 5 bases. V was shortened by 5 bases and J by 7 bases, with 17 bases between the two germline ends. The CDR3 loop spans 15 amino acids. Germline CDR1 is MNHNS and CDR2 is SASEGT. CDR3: CASSPARAAGGELFF. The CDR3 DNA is TGTGCCAGCAGTCCCGCCAGGGCTGCCGGCGGGGAGCTGTTTTTT.

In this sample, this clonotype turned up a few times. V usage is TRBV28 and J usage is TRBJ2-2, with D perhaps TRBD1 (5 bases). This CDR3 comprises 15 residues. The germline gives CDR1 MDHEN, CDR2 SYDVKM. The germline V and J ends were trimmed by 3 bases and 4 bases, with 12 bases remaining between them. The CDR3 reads CASSLLSGITGELFF. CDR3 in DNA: TGTGCCAGCAGTTTGCTATCAGGGATCACCGGGGAGCTGTTTTTT.

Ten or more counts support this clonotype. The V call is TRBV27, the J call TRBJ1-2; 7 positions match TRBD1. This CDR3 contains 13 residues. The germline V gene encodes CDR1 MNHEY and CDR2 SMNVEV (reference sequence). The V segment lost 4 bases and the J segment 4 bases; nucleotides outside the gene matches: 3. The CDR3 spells CASSWDSSYGYTF. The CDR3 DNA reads TGTGCCAGCAGTTGGGACAGTTCCTATGGCTACACCTTC.

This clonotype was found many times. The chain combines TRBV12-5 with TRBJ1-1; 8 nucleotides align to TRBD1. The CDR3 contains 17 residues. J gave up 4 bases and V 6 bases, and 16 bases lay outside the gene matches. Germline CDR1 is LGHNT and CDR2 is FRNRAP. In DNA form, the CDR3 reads TGTGCTAGTGGCCTTAAAGTCTGGACCGACAGGGGCACTGAAGCTTTCTTT. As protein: CASGLKVWTDRGTEAFF. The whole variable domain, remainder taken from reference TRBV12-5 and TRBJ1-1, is DARVTQTPRHKVTEMGQEVTMRCQPILGHNTVFWYRQTMMQGLELLAYFRNRAPLDDSGMPKDRFSAEMPDATLATLKIQPSEPRDSAVYFCASGLKVWTDRGTEAFFGQGTRLTVV.

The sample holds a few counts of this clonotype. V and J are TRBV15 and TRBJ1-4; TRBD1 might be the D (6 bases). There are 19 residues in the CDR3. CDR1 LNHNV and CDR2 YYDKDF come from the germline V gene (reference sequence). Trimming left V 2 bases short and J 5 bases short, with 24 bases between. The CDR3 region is CATSRPTGPAWPRNEKLFF. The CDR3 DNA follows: TGTGCCACCAGCAGACCTACAGGGCCGGCGTGGCCCCGGAATGAAAAACTGTTTTTT.

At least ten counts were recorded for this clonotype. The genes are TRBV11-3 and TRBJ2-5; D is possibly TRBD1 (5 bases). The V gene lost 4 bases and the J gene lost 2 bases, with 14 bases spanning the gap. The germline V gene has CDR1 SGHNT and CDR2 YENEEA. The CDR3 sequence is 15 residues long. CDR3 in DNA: TGTGCCAGCAGCTCGAAGGGGCTACCTCAAGAGACCCAGTACTTC. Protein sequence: CASSSKGLPQETQYF.

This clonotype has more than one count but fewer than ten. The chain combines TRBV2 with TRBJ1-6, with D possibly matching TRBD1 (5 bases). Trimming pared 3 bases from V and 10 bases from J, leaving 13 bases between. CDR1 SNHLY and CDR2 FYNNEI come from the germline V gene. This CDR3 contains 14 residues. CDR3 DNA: TGTGCCAGCAGTGACCGGCAGGGAGCGTCACCCCTCCACTTT. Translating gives CASSDRQGASPLHF.

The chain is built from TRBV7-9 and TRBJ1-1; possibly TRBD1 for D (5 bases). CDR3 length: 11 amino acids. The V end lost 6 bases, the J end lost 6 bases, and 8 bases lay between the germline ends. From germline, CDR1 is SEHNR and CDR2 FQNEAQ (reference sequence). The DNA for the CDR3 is TGTGCCAGCAGTATGGGGGCTGAAGCTTTCTTT. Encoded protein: CASSMGAEAFF.

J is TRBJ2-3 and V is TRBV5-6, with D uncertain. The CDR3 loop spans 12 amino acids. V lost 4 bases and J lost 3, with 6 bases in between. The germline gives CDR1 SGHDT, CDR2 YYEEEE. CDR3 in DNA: TGTGCCAGCAGCAACCCAACAGATACGCAGTATTTT. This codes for CASSNPTDTQYF.

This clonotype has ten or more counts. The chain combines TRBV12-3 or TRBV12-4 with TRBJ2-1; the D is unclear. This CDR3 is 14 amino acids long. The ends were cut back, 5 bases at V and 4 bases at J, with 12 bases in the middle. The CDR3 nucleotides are TGTGCCAGCAGTCCGAGCGAAGCGTACAATGAGCAGTTCTTC. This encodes CASSPSEAYNEQFF.

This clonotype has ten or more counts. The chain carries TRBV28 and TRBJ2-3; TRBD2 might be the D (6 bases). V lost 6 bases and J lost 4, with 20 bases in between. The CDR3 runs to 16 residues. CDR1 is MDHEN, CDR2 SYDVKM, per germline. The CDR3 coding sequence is TGTGCCAGCAGACCGACTGGGCAGGGAGGAGCAGATACGCAGTATTTT. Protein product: CASRPTGQGGADTQYF.

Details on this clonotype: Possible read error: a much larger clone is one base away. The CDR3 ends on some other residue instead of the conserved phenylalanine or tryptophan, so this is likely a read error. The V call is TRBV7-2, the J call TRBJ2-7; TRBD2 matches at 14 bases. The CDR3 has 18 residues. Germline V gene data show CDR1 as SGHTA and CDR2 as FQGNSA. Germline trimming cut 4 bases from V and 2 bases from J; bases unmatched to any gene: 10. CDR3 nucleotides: TGTGCCAGCAGCTCGGGACTAGCGGGGGCCTCCGATACCTACGAGCAGTACTTA. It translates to CASSSGLAGASDTYEQYL.

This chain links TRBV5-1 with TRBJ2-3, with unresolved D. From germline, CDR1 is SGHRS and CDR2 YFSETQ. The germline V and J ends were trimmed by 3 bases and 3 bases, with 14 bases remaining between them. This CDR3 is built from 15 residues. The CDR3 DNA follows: TGCGCCAGCAGCTCCACCGCCTCTGGGACAGATACGCAGTATTTT. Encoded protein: CASSSTASGTDTQYF.

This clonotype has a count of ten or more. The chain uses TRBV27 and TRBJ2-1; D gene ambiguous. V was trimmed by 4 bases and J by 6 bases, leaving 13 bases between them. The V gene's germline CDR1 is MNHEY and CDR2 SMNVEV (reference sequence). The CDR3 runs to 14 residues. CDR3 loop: CASSSLGAPNEQFF. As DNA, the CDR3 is TGTGCCAGCAGTTCCTTGGGCGCCCCCAATGAGCAGTTCTTC.

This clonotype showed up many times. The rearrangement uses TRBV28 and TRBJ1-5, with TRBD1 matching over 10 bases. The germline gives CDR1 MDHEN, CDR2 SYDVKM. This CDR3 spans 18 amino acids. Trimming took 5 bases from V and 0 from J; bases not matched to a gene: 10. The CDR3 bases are TGTGCCAGCAGTCGACAGGGGGCTTGGGGATATAGCAATCAGCCCCAGCATTTT. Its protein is CASSRQGAWGYSNQPQHF.

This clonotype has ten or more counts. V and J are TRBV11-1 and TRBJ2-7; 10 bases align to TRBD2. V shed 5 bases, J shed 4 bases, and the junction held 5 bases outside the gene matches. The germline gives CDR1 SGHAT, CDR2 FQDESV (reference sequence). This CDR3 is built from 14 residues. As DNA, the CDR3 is TGTGCCAGCAGCCCAGGACTAGCGGAATACGAGCAGTACTTC. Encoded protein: CASSPGLAEYEQYF.

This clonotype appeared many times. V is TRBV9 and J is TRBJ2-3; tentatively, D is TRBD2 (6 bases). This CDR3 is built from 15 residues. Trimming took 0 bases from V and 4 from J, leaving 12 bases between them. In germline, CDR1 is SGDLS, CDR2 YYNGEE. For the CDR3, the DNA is TGTGCCAGCAGCGTAGGCGAACTAGCCCCAGATACGCAGTATTTT. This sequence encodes CASSVGELAPDTQYF.

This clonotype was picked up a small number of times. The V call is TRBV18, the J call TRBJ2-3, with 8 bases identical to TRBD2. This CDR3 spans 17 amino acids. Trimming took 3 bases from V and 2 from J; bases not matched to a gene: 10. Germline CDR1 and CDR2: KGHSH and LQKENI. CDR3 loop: CASSPPLAGSSTDTQYF. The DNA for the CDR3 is TGTGCCAGCTCACCCCCTTTAGCGGGAAGTTCCACAGATACGCAGTATTTT.

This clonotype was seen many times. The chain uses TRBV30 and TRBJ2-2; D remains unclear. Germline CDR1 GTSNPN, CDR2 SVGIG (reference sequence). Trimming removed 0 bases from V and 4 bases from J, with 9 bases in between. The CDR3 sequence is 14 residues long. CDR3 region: CAWSVGLSTGELFF. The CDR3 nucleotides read TGTGCCTGGAGTGTGGGGTTAAGCACCGGGGAGCTGTTTTTT.

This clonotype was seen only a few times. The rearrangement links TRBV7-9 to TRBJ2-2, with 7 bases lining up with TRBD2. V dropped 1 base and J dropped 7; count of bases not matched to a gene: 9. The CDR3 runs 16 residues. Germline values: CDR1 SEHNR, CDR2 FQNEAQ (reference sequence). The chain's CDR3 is CASSLGPSREHGELFF. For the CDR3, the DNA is TGTGCCAGCAGCTTAGGTCCCTCGCGGGAGCACGGGGAGCTGTTTTTT.

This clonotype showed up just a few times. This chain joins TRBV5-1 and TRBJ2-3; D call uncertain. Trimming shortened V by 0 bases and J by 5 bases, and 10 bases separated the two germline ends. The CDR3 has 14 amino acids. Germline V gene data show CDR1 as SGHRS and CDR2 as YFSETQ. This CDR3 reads CASSLDIAGDTQYF. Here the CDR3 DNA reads TGCGCCAGCAGCTTGGATATAGCTGGAGATACGCAGTATTTT.